The 8 T cell receptor beta chains presented below share a single source sample, sequenced in a study of spatial heterogeneity in lung cancer. Sample time point: sample taken at primary tumor resection. Without sorting, whole RNA was sequenced from tumor, nontumor lung or frozen PBMC. TCRdb used MiXCR to reprocess the 5' RACE reads, holding one entry per CDR3 protein. The table includes around 40,000 distinct CDR3 sequences, approximately 5.5% detected once. The material sequenced was PBMCs, taken at surgery. The receptors here all came from a male donor with early-stage non-small cell lung cancer.

This clonotype was seen repeatedly, ten times or more. This chain uses TRBV6-5 with TRBJ1-5; D is unclear. CDR3 length equals 13 residues. CDR1 is MNHEY and CDR2 is SVGAGI in the germline V gene. V lost 2 bases to trimming and J lost 5 bases, with 7 bases between them. CDR3 loop: CASSYRVYQPQHF. The CDR3, as DNA: TGTGCCAGCAGTTACAGGGTATATCAGCCCCAGCATTTT.

This chain links TRBV6-2 or TRBV6-3 with TRBJ2-1; 10 bases are a match to TRBD1. Germline V gene sequence: CDR1 MNHEY, CDR2 SVGEGT. CDR3 length equals 15 residues. With V trimmed by 7 bases and J by 6 bases, 9 bases remained unmatched. CDR3 protein: CASNIGWTGGNEQFF. The CDR3 nucleotides are TGTGCCAGCAATATAGGCTGGACAGGGGGCAATGAGCAGTTCTTC.

This clonotype was seen a few times. The rearrangement uses TRBV28 and TRBJ2-3; 11 nucleotides agree with TRBD2. With V trimmed by 6 bases and J by 2 bases, 10 bases remained unmatched. The CDR3 sequence is 17 residues long. Germline V lookup: CDR1 MDHEN, CDR2 SYDVKM. CDR3 region: CASRDPSGGRPTDTQYF. The CDR3 nucleotides read TGTGCCAGCAGGGACCCTAGCGGGGGGCGGCCCACAGATACGCAGTATTTT.

This clonotype was picked up many times. J is TRBJ2-5 and V is TRBV5-6, with 10 bases aligning to TRBD2. Germline V CDR1 and CDR2: SGHDT, YYEEEE. With 2 bases clipped from V and 1 base from J, the junction kept 2 bases outside the gene matches. The CDR3 sequence is 15 residues long. The CDR3 bases are TGTGCCAGCAGCTTACTAGCGGGGCTCCAAGAGACCCAGTACTTC. As protein: CASSLLAGLQETQYF.

This clonotype was seen ten or more times. V and J are TRBV2 and TRBJ1-5, with TRBD1 as a possible D gene (5 bases). CDR1 is SNHLY and CDR2 is FYNNEI in the germline V gene. The V gene lost 0 bases and the J gene lost 2 bases, with 8 bases spanning the gap. The CDR3 loop spans 15 amino acids. The CDR3 DNA reads as TGTGCCAGCAGTGAAGCGCCAGGGCGCAATCAGCCCCAGCATTTT. Residues: CASSEAPGRNQPQHF.

This clonotype was seen repeatedly, ten times or more. The chain combines TRBV6-1 with TRBJ2-1; 7 bases line up with TRBD1. Trimming cost V 5 bases and J 0 bases; bases outside gene matches: 4. CDR3 size: 15 residues. Germline CDR1 is MNHNS and CDR2 is SASEGT. In DNA form, the CDR3 reads TGTGCCAGCAGTACCACAGGGGTCTCCTACAATGAGCAGTTCTTC. Its protein is CASSTTGVSYNEQFF.

This clonotype was found a few times. The rearrangement uses TRBV27 and TRBJ2-3; D is perhaps TRBD2 (7 bases). Germline V CDR1 and CDR2: MNHEY, SMNVEV (reference sequence). The CDR3 has 18 residues. Trimming pared 7 bases from V and 0 bases from J, leaving 23 bases between. The CDR3 region is CASKERRGRRLSTDTQYF. CDR3 in DNA: TGTGCCAGCAAAGAACGGCGGGGGCGCCGCTTAAGCACAGATACGCAGTATTTT.

Remarks on this clonotype: A much larger clone lies one base from this, so it may be a read error. The genes are TRBV7-2 and TRBJ1-4; D call uncertain. Per germline, CDR1 SGHTA and CDR2 FQGNSA. V lost 5 bases to trimming and J lost 1 base, with 8 bases between them. The CDR3 length is 14 residues. CDR3 loop: CASSTMLTNEKLFF. CDR3 DNA: TGTGCCAGCAGCACGATGCTAACTAATGAAAAACTGTTTTTT.